This T cell receptor (beta chain) was identified in a study of T cells in Graves' hyperthyroidism and ophthalmopathy. This clonotype was recorded many times. RNA transcripts gave rise to amplified TCR beta CDR3 regions. The HTBI primer set served for first-round RT-PCR of the TCR CDR3. TCRdb re-analysed the multiplex PCR reads in MiXCR, keeping a single row per CDR3 protein. The sample has under 250,000 distinct CDR3 sequences; roughly a quarter are singletons. This clonotype originated in a woman aged 40 to 50 with Graves' ophthalmopathy. The sequenced material came from blood.

The CDR3 nucleotides read TGCAGCGTTGAAGACCACGAGCAGTACTTC. Amino acid sequence: CSVEDHEQYF. The chain uses TRBV29-1 and TRBJ2-7; D gene ambiguous. V was clipped by 0 bases and J by 5 bases, with 2 bases between them. The CDR3 runs to 10 residues. Germline V gene sequence: CDR1 SQVTM, CDR2 ANQGSEA.